The 32 T cell receptor beta chains presented below share a single source sample, sequenced in a study of blood T cell repertoires in COVID-19. Some clones are missing from TCRdb's copy, which holds only in-frame ones; the method was immunoSEQ multiplex PCR. Here the sample spans about 210,000 clones, almost 85% being singletons. The specimen was peripheral blood. All receptors come from a middle-aged woman with acute or convalescent COVID-19.

The chain joins TRBV11-2 to TRBJ2-1, with D possibly being TRBD2 (5 bases). Germline assignment: CDR1 SGHAT and CDR2 FQNNGV. The CDR3 has 13 residues. Deletions cut 0 bases from V and 12 bases from J, with 12 bases between. The CDR3, as DNA: TGTGCCAGCAGCTTAGATCGGAGGTCTAGGCAGTTCTTC. Its translation: CASSLDRRSRQFF.

To note about this clone: Other nucleotide sequences from this sample produce the same CDR3. The rearrangement links TRBV5-1 to TRBJ1-3; 7 nucleotides match TRBD1. This CDR3 is 14 amino acids long. V was pared by 4 bases and J by 4 bases, with 5 bases of the junction left unmatched. Looked up from germline, CDR1 is SGHRS and CDR2 is YFSETQ. This CDR3 reads CASSPGTAGNTIYF. The DNA of the CDR3 is TGCGCCAGCAGCCCCGGGACAGCGGGAAACACCATATATTTT.

The chain employs TRBV2 and TRBJ2-7; weak D call: TRBD2 (6 bases). The ends were cut back, 3 bases at V and 6 bases at J, with 15 bases in the middle. The CDR3 is 14 amino acids. Germline assignment: CDR1 SNHLY and CDR2 FYNNEI. The CDR3 DNA reads as TGTGCCAGCAGTGAGGGAGCGGGTTCGGGCGAGCAGTACTTC. Its translation is CASSEGAGSGEQYF.

The genes are TRBV29-1 and TRBJ2-3; 13 bases are shared with TRBD2. The CDR3 consists of 17 residues. V was pared by 6 bases and J by 1 base, with 10 bases of the junction left unmatched. Germline CDR1 and CDR2: SQVTM and ANQGSEA. The CDR3: CSVSGLAGVGGTDTQYF. The CDR3 bases are TGCAGCGTCTCCGGACTAGCGGGAGTGGGGGGCACAGATACGCAGTATTTT.

V usage is TRBV30 and J usage is TRBJ1-6, with D possibly TRBD1 on 6 matching bases. The germline V gene has CDR1 GTSNPN and CDR2 SVGIG (reference sequence). CDR3 length: 14 amino acids. V gave up 4 bases and J gave up 6 bases, with 13 bases separating them. CDR3 in DNA: TGTGCCTGGAATCCGGACAGCCGTAATTCACCCCTCCACTTT. It codes for CAWNPDSRNSPLHF.

This chain joins TRBV24-1 and TRBJ2-2, with D perhaps TRBD2 (5 bases). The CDR3 extends over 14 amino acids. CDR1 is KGHDR, CDR2 SFDVKD, per germline. V was clipped by 0 bases and J by 5 bases, with 6 bases between them. The DNA of the CDR3 is TGTGCCACCAGTGATTTGCCGGGGACCGGGGAGCTGTTTTTT. Protein sequence: CATSDLPGTGELFF.

V usage is TRBV27 and J usage is TRBJ2-7; D possibly corresponds to TRBD1 (5 bases). Germline V gene sequence: CDR1 MNHEY, CDR2 SMNVEV (reference sequence). V was clipped by 8 bases and J by 6 bases, with 14 bases between them. This CDR3 region has 12 residues. This CDR3 is CASGASTAEQYF. The CDR3 DNA is TGTGCCAGCGGCGCCTCGACAGCCGAGCAGTACTTC.

Only a few counts were recorded for this clone. The CDR3 nucleotides read TGTGCCAGCAGCTTGCGGGGTTACGGAAACACCATATATTTT. As protein: CASSLRGYGNTIYF. V gene TRBV5-6 combines with J gene TRBJ1-3; D call uncertain. V shed 1 base and J shed 4 bases, with 9 bases lying between them. The CDR3 has 14 residues. Germline V gene data show CDR1 as SGHDT and CDR2 as YYEEEE.

This clone has just a few counts. CDR3 sequence reads: CASSLGQGNTIYF. DNA for the CDR3: TGTGCCAGCAGCCTGGGACAGGGAAACACCATATATTTT. The J gene is TRBJ1-3, the V gene TRBV7-7, with 7 bases identical to TRBD1. V lost 5 bases and J lost 4; bases outside the gene matches: 2. CDR1 SSHAT and CDR2 FNYEAQ come from the germline V gene (reference sequence). This CDR3 contains 13 residues.

The rearrangement links TRBV27 to TRBJ2-2, with D tentatively TRBD2 (6 bases). The CDR3 totals 15 residues. Trimming removed 5 bases at V and 1 base at J, with 11 bases between. The germline V gene encodes CDR1 MNHEY and CDR2 SMNVEV (reference sequence). This chain's CDR3 is CASSSSGMNTGELFF. The CDR3 coding sequence is TGTGCCAGCAGTAGTAGCGGAATGAACACCGGGGAGCTGTTTTTT.

V gene TRBV7-2 combines with J gene TRBJ2-7; 7 bases are a match to TRBD1. The V gene end was trimmed by 1 base and the J gene end by 0 bases; junction bases not matched to a gene: 3. Per the germline V gene, CDR1 is SGHTA and CDR2 is FQGNSA. The CDR3 length is 15 residues. CDR3 region: CASSLETGSSYEQYF. The CDR3 coding sequence is TGTGCCAGCAGCTTAGAGACAGGGAGCTCCTACGAGCAGTACTTC. Based on the CDR3 plus reference TRBV7-2 and TRBJ2-7, the full variable domain is GAGVSQSPSNKVTEKGKDVELRCDPISGHTALYWYRQSLGQGLEFLIYFQGNSAPDKSGLPSDRFSAERTGGSVSTLTIQRTQQEDSAVYLCASSLETGSSYEQYFGPGTRLTVT.

This chain links TRBV7-6 with TRBJ2-7; D possibly corresponds to TRBD1 (6 bases). Trimming cost V 4 bases and J 0 bases, with 13 bases left between them. The CDR3 extends over 15 amino acids. Germline assignment: CDR1 SGHVS and CDR2 FNYEAQ. The CDR3 sequence is CASSYRDGSSYEQYF. The CDR3 DNA follows: TGTGCCAGCAGCTACAGGGATGGGAGCTCCTACGAGCAGTACTTC.

This clone was observed a few times. V and J are TRBV2 and TRBJ1-1; TRBD1 might be the D (5 bases). The CDR3 loop spans 13 amino acids. Germline loops: CDR1 SNHLY, CDR2 FYNNEI. Trimming left V 3 bases short and J 6 bases short, with 11 bases between. The CDR3 sequence is CASSDGGVSEAFF. The DNA of the CDR3 is TGTGCCAGCAGTGATGGGGGGGTATCTGAAGCTTTCTTT.

The chain carries TRBV7-2 and TRBJ2-3; D is uncertain. Trimming took off 4 bases at V and 6 bases at J, with 8 bases between the two ends. The CDR3 has 12 amino acids. The germline gives CDR1 SGHTA, CDR2 FQGNSA. This CDR3 is CASSSYPDTQYF. CDR3 bases: TGTGCCAGCAGCTCCTACCCGGATACGCAGTATTTT.

This chain joins TRBV6-5 and TRBJ1-5, with D uncertain. Trimming pared 4 bases from V and 7 bases from J, leaving 11 bases between. The CDR3 totals 13 residues. Germline CDR1 is MNHEY and CDR2 is SVGAGI. CDR3 protein: CASSSTPAQPQHF. For the CDR3, the DNA is TGTGCCAGCAGTTCTACCCCCGCGCAGCCCCAGCATTTT.

As DNA, the CDR3 is TGTGCCAGCAGCCAAGATCTTACGGGGGAGCAGTTCTTC. Its protein product is CASSQDLTGEQFF. V is TRBV14 and J is TRBJ2-1; possible D gene TRBD2, 5 bases. The CDR3 consists of 13 residues. CDR1 is SGHDN and CDR2 is FVKESK in the germline V gene. Trimming took 0 bases from V and 10 from J, leaving 10 bases between them.

The V call is TRBV6-5, the J call TRBJ1-2; 8 bases map to TRBD1. Germline V lookup: CDR1 MNHEY, CDR2 SVGAGI. This CDR3 has 14 residues. With 5 bases clipped from V and 2 bases from J, the junction kept 4 bases outside the gene matches. The CDR3, as DNA: TGTGCCAGCAGTCGGACAGGGAGAAACTATGGCTACACCTTC. The encoded protein is CASSRTGRNYGYTF.

This chain links TRBV15 with TRBJ1-5; D gene uncertain. Looked up from germline, CDR1 is LNHNV and CDR2 is YYDKDF (reference sequence). The CDR3 totals 17 residues. V shed 0 bases and J shed 1 base, with 13 bases lying between them. DNA of the CDR3: TGTGCCACCAGCAGAGATCTCGGGAGGTTGAGCAATCAGCCCCAGCATTTT. It translates to CATSRDLGRLSNQPQHF.

The chain recombines TRBV3-1 (or the pseudogene TRBV3-2) with TRBJ2-3, with TRBD2 matching 12 bases. V lost 5 bases and J lost 2; bases outside the gene matches: 11. The CDR3 has 18 residues. The V gene's germline CDR1 is LGHDT and CDR2 YNNKEL (reference sequence). The CDR3 region has the DNA TGTGCCAGCAGCTCACCCCGGCTAGCGGGGGGGATCACAGATACGCAGTATTTT. Translation: CASSSPRLAGGITDTQYF.

The CDR3 DNA is TGTGCCAGCAGCCATTACGGGACAGGGAACCAAGAGACCCAGTACTTC. It encodes CASSHYGTGNQETQYF. The gene calls are TRBV7-8 and TRBJ2-5; 9 positions agree with TRBD1. Per germline, CDR1 SGHVS and CDR2 FQNEAQ. With V trimmed by 5 bases and J by 0 bases, 7 bases remained unmatched. The CDR3 totals 16 residues.

The rearrangement joins TRBV6-6 to TRBJ1-1, with 8 bases aligning to TRBD1. The CDR3 length is 12 residues. Germline CDR1 and CDR2: MNHNY and SVGAGI (reference sequence). Unmatched junction bases numbered 5, after V lost 3 bases and J lost 11 bases. The CDR3, as DNA: TGTGCCAGCAGTTATCCAACAGGGGGGGCTTTCTTT. This codes for CASSYPTGGAFF.

The chain has TRBV6-1 and TRBJ2-4; the match to TRBD2 covers 9 bases. The junction had 9 bases not matched to a gene; V was cut back by 1 base and J by 8 bases. Germline CDR1 reads MNHNS; CDR2 reads SASEGT. This CDR3 spans 16 amino acids. CDR3 coding DNA: TGTGCCAGCAGTGAAGTGGGCGGGGGGGCCGAAGACATTCAGTACTTC. Amino acids: CASSEVGGGAEDIQYF.

The chain combines TRBV24-1 with TRBJ1-1; perhaps TRBD1 as D (6 bases). Germline V lookup: CDR1 KGHDR, CDR2 SFDVKD. The CDR3 length is 13 residues. The V gene lost 9 bases and the J gene lost 3 bases, with 13 bases spanning the gap. The CDR3 loop is CATRQDGYTEAFF. CDR3 DNA sequence: TGTGCCACCCGACAGGATGGGTACACTGAAGCTTTCTTT.

The chain carries TRBV7-2 and TRBJ1-4; D remains unclear. Germline values: CDR1 SGHTA, CDR2 FQGNSA. This CDR3 has 15 amino acids. V gave up 1 base and J gave up 6 bases, with 12 bases separating them. The CDR3 DNA reads TGTGCCAGCAGCTTAGGGAGTAGCAGTTATGAAAAACTGTTTTTT. Its translation is CASSLGSSSYEKLFF.

The J gene is TRBJ2-7, the V gene TRBV19; tentative D call: TRBD2 (6 bases). The germline V and J ends were trimmed by 3 bases and 3 bases, with 15 bases remaining between them. Per the germline V gene, CDR1 is LNHDA and CDR2 is SQIVND (reference sequence). The CDR3 spans 15 residues. CDR3 residues: CASSIPRDGGYEQYF. DNA for the CDR3: TGTGCCAGTAGTATCCCAAGGGACGGGGGCTACGAGCAGTACTTC.

V is TRBV28 and J is TRBJ1-2, with D tentatively TRBD1 (5 bases). Looked up from germline, CDR1 is MDHEN and CDR2 is SYDVKM. Trimming stripped 7 bases from V and 2 bases from J, with 14 bases between. CDR3 size: 14 residues. The CDR3 spells CASNRHRINYGYTF. CDR3 nucleotides: TGTGCCAGCAACCGCCACAGGATCAACTATGGCTACACCTTC.

V and J are TRBV7-8 and TRBJ2-3; D may be TRBD1 (6 bases). Looked up from germline, CDR1 is SGHVS and CDR2 is FQNEAQ. The length of the CDR3 is 15 residues. V lost 5 bases and J lost 2, with 14 bases in between. CDR3: CASSPLGGFTDTQYF. CDR3 sequence (DNA): TGTGCCAGCAGCCCCCTAGGGGGATTCACAGATACGCAGTATTTT. The full variable domain, with the rest looked up from reference TRBV7-8 and TRBJ2-3, is GAGVSQSPRYKVAKRGQDVALRCDPISGHVSLFWYQQALGQGPEFLTYFQNEAQLDKSGLPSDRFFAERPEGSVSTLKIQRTQQEDSAVYLCASSPLGGFTDTQYFGPGTRLTVL.

This chain uses TRBV27 with TRBJ1-2, with 7 bases that match TRBD1. Germline V gives CDR1 MNHEY, CDR2 SMNVEV (reference sequence). V trimming: 2 bases; J trimming: 3 bases; junction bases outside the gene matches: 0. This CDR3 spans 13 amino acids. CDR3 sequence reads: CASSLDRDYGYTF. In DNA, the CDR3 is TGTGCCAGCAGTTTAGACAGGGACTATGGCTACACCTTC.

The chain carries TRBV2 and TRBJ1-3; D is unclear. The germline gives CDR1 SNHLY, CDR2 FYNNEI. V lost 8 bases and J lost 0, with 11 bases in between. The CDR3 sequence is 14 residues long. The CDR3 sequence is CASLPGVSGNTIYF. The CDR3 DNA follows: TGTGCCAGCCTGCCAGGCGTCTCTGGAAACACCATATATTTT. The full variable domain, in which reference TRBV2 and TRBJ1-3 provide the parts outside the CDR3, is EPEVTQTPSHQVTQMGQEVILRCVPISNHLYFYWYRQILGQKVEFLVSFYNNEISEKSEIFDDQFSVERPDGSNFTLKIRSTKLEDSAMYFCASLPGVSGNTIYFGEGSWLTVV.

The genes are TRBV5-1 and TRBJ1-6, with 7 bases lining up with TRBD1. The CDR3 length is 17 residues. CDR1 is SGHRS, CDR2 YFSETQ, per germline. Trimming cost V 3 bases and J 9 bases; bases outside gene matches: 15. DNA for the CDR3: TGCGCCAGCAGCTCTGGTGGACCCGGGGCAGGGGGTTCACCCCTCCACTTT. This sequence encodes CASSSGGPGAGGSPLHF.

The rearrangement joins TRBV19 to TRBJ2-7; D remains ambiguous. The CDR3 covers 13 residues. V lost 3 bases, J lost 7 bases, and 13 bases lay in between. Per the germline V gene, CDR1 is LNHDA and CDR2 is SQIVND (reference sequence). The DNA for the CDR3 is TGTGCCAGTAGTATTCGTTCGTCGCAGGAGCAGTACTTC. This sequence encodes CASSIRSSQEQYF.

J is TRBJ2-7 and V is TRBV18, with 7 nucleotides matching TRBD1. CDR3 size: 16 residues. The J segment lost 2 bases and the V segment lost 2 bases, leaving 9 bases of the junction unmatched. Germline values: CDR1 KGHSH, CDR2 LQKENI. The CDR3 reads CASSPRGPTRAYEQYF. The CDR3 bases are TGTGCCAGCTCACCAAGGGGGCCTACAAGAGCCTACGAGCAGTACTTC.